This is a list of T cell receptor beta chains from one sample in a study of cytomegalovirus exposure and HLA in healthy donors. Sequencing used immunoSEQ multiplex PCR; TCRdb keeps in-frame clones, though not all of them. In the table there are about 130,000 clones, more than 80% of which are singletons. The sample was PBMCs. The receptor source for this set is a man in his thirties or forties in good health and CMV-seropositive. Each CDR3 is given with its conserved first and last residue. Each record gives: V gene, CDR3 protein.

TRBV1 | CTSSQEGGAQIVGYGYTF
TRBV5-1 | CASSLDSSGGSTDTQYF
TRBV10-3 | CAISAGGYSYNEQFF
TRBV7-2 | CASSFAHSSYEQYF
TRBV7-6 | CASSLVPGGGKETQYF
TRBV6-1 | CASSEEPQPQHF
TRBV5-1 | CASSLAGESYEQYF
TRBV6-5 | CASSQVNSPLHF
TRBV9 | CASSVDRGVREKLFF
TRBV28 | CASSFDRYTDTQYF
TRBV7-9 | CASSLQGGTEAFF
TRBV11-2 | CASSFRGSSYEQYF
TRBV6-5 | CASSYSTVSRGDEAFF
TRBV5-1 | CASSLGVNNQPQHF
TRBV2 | CASSDTVSYNSPLHF
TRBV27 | CASSYARGGFIGYTF
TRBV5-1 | CASSLGDRNSPLHF
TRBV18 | CASSPGSGTGVEQYF
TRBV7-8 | CASSLERRGAPGLPHF
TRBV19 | CASSLNRVQETQYF
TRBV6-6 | CASRRQFGYTF
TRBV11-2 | CASSTQANTEAFF
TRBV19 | CASSIPRRGSNQPQHF
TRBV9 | CASSAVTGNSPLHF
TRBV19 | CASSKSRGTGIHGYTF
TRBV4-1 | CASSPTGGLRNTIYF
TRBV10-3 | CAISIELYNSPLHF
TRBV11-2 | CASSLAGGYYEQYF
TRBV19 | CASSPGSATEAFF
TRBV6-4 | CASSRERGINEQFF
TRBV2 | CASSESGTRWETQYF
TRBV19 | CASSPDRVGGNQPQHF
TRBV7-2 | CASSQGRGAGNEQFF
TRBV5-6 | CASSFGPGNTIYF
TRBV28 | CASSYYETSGARDTNTGELFF
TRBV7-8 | CASSLGTVSYGYTF